This TCR beta chain was sequenced for a study of T cell responses to AZD1222 COVID-19 vaccine. Per the germline V gene, CDR1 is SEHNR and CDR2 is FQNEAQ (reference sequence). The V end lost 3 bases, the J end lost 2 bases, and 12 bases lay between the germline ends. The CDR3 is made up of 15 amino acids. Produced via immunoSEQ multiplex PCR; TCRdb's table is partial and in-frame only. This sample has over 100,000 clones; about 93% occur once, and the top ten carry about 5%. The receptor was isolated from an adult in good health. The J gene is TRBJ2-3, the V gene TRBV7-9, with D tentatively TRBD2 (5 bases). Source: peripheral blood, taken on day 0 of AZD1222 vaccination. CDR3 DNA: TGTGCCAGCAGCTTTCGAGGAGGCACCACAGATACGCAGTATTTT. Translating it yields CASSFRGGTTDTQYF. The full variable domain, rest sourced from reference TRBV7-9 and TRBJ2-3, is DTGVSQNPRHKITKRGQNVTFRCDPISEHNRLYWYRQTLGQGPEFLTYFQNEAQLEKSRLLSDRFSAERPKGSFSTLEIQRTEQGDSAMYLCASSFRGGTTDTQYFGPGTRLTVL.